Listed below are T cell receptor beta chains from one sample, sequenced in a study of CD8 T cells in ankylosing spondylitis. Each CDR3 protein gets one entry after TCRdb re-called the 5' RACE reads with MiXCR. The sample shows about 400,000 distinct CDR3 sequences, around 20% of them seen only once. The source material was blood, either unsorted or a sorted T cell fraction (not recorded which). Receptors originate from a male donor with ankylosing spondylitis. Both conserved end residues are part of each CDR3. A D gene is named only where the DNA matches it firmly. Expanded clones are given a class, and other clones once, few, many or no size at all.

D gene	clone size	V gene	J gene	CDR3 DNA	CDR3 protein
NA	NA	TRBV7-2	TRBJ2-7	TGTGCCAGCAGCTTAGTGGCCGCGAGCTCCTACGAGCAGTACTTC	CASSLVAASSYEQYF
NA	many	TRBV12-3/TRBV12-4	TRBJ1-5	TGTGCCAGCAGTTTGAGTACAGGCAATCAGCCCCAGCATTTT	CASSLSTGNQPQHF
NA	NA	TRBV7-9	TRBJ2-7	TGTGCCAGCAGCCGGGGACATCCCTACGAGCAGTACTTC	CASSRGHPYEQYF
NA	NA	TRBV12-3/TRBV12-4	TRBJ2-1	TGTGCCAGCAGTTTTGGGGGGTTGTACAATGAGCAGTTCTTC	CASSFGGLYNEQFF
NA	NA	TRBV28	TRBJ1-2	TGTGCCAGCAGTTCCCTTGAGGGGAAGCTTTTCGATGGCTACACCTTC	CASSSLEGKLFDGYTF
TRBD2	NA	TRBV7-6	TRBJ2-1	TGTGCCAGCAGCTCCATCCCCGGACTAGCGGGCCACAATGAGCAGTTCTTC	CASSSIPGLAGHNEQFF
TRBD2	many	TRBV12-3/TRBV12-4	TRBJ2-3	TGTGCCAGCAGTTTTCGGGCGGGAGTGGTAGATACGCAGTATTTT	CASSFRAGVVDTQYF
TRBD2	few	TRBV28	TRBJ2-7	TGTGCCAGCAGCACCGGGACTAGCGTTCTTCGGGAGCAGTACTTC	CASSTGTSVLREQYF
TRBD2	NA	TRBV7-2	TRBJ2-3	TGTGCCAGCAGCTTAGTAGCGGGAGAGGCAGATACGCAGTATTTT	CASSLVAGEADTQYF
TRBD2	few	TRBV5-1	TRBJ2-3	TGCGCCAGCAGCGGGGGACTAGCGGGGAACACAGATACGCAGTATTTT	CASSGGLAGNTDTQYF
TRBD1	few	TRBV29-1	TRBJ1-2	TGCAGCGTTGTTCGGGACAGCACTCAGGGCTACACCTTC	CSVVRDSTQGYTF
NA	NA	TRBV19	TRBJ1-2	TGTGCCAGTAGTGACCGGGAGAAGCTATTCTATGGCTACACCTTC	CASSDREKLFYGYTF
TRBD2	few	TRBV4-1	TRBJ2-5	TGCGCCAGCAGCCAAGATTGGCTAGCGGGACAAGAGACCCAGTACTTC	CASSQDWLAGQETQYF
NA	few	TRBV27	TRBJ2-1	TGTGCCAGCAGTTTATGGGGCGGGCCCTACAATGAGCAGTTCTTC	CASSLWGGPYNEQFF
TRBD2	NA	TRBV2	TRBJ2-1	TGTGCCAGCAGTCGAACTAGCGGGGGGACCAATGAGCAGTTCTTC	CASSRTSGGTNEQFF